The T cell receptor (beta chain) under discussion was sequenced for a study of beta chain features in type 1 diabetes. Expressed TCRB transcripts were sequenced after all isolated RNA was converted to cDNA. The table came from immunoSEQ multiplex PCR; TCRdb's copy has only in-frame clones and leaves some out. The sample has a few hundred thousand clones, 16% seen once. V lost 0 bases, J lost 5 bases, and 10 bases lay in between. The CDR3 is 14 amino acids. Per the germline V gene, CDR1 is SGDLS and CDR2 is YYNGEE. This clone was observed a few times. Its target is unknown. Notes on the study in general: Among all four CD4+ subsets, Type 1 diabetes patients had TCRB CDR3s that were moderately but significantly shorter. For type 1 diabetes patients, VDJ junctions showed fewer insertions and more deletions.

This sequence originates from a man aged 30-40 years with type 1 diabetes. V and J are TRBV9 and TRBJ2-3; possible D gene TRBD2, 6 bases. The sequenced sample was naive CD4+ T cells from blood. CDR3 sequence (DNA): TGTGCCAGCAGCGTAGTAGCTAGCGTAGATACGCAGTATTTT. It specifies CASSVVASVDTQYF. Full variable domain (rest looked up from reference TRBV9 and TRBJ2-3): DSGVTQTPKHLITATGQRVTLRCSPRSGDLSVYWYQQSLDQGLQFLIQYYNGEERAKGNILERFSAQQFPDLHSELNLSSLELGDSALYFCASSVVASVDTQYFGPGTRLTVL.